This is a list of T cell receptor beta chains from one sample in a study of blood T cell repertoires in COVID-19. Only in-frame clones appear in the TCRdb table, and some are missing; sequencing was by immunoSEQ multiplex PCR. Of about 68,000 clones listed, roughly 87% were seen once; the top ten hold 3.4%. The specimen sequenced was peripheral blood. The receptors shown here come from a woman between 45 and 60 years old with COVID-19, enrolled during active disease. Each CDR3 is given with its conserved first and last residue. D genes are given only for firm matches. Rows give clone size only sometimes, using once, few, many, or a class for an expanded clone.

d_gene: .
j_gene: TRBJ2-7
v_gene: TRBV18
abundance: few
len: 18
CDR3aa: CASSPTDLQLLGSYEQYF
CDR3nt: TGTGCCAGCTCACCCACCGACCTACAGTTGTTAGGGAGTTACGAGCAGTACTTC

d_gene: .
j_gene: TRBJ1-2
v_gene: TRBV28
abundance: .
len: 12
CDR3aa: CASSSGLGGYTF
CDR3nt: TGTGCCAGCAGCTCGGGACTAGGTGGCTACACCTTC

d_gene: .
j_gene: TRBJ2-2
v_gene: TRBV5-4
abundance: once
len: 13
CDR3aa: CASSPAAPGELFF
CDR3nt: TGTGCCAGCAGCCCTGCGGCGCCCGGGGAGCTGTTTTTT

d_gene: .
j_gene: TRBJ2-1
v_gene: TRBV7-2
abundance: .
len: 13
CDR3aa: CASSRRILAEQFF
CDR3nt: TGTGCCAGTAGCAGGAGGATTCTGGCTGAGCAGTTCTTC

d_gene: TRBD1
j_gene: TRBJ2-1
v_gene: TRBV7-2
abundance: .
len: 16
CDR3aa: CASSLGTGGLYNEQFF
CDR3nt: TGTGCCAGCAGCTTAGGGACAGGGGGGCTTTACAATGAGCAGTTCTTC

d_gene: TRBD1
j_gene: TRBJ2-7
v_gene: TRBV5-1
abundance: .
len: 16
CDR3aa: CASSPMGQGVGYEQYF
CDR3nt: TGCGCCAGCAGCCCGATGGGACAGGGTGTGGGGTACGAGCAGTACTTC

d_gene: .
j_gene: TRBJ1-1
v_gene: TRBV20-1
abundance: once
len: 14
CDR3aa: CSASSYRRNTEAFF
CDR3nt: TGCAGTGCTAGTAGTTACAGGAGGAACACTGAAGCTTTCTTT

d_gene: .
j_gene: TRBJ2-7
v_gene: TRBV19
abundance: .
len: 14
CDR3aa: CASSIDPHRDEQYF
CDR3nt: TGTGCCAGTAGTATAGATCCTCACAGGGACGAGCAGTACTTC

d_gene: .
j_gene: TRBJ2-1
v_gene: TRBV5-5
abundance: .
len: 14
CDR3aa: CASSLRTLDNEQFF
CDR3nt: TGTGCCAGCAGCTTACGGACTCTGGACAATGAGCAGTTCTTC

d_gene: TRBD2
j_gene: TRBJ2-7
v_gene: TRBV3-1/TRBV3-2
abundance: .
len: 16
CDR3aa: CASSLSRDYPSYEQYF
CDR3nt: TGTGCCAGCAGCCTTTCCCGGGACTACCCCTCCTACGAGCAGTACTTC

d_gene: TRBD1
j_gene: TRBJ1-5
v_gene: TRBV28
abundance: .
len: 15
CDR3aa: CASRGRDRGYQPQHF
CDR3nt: TGTGCCAGCAGGGGTCGGGACAGGGGGTATCAGCCCCAGCATTTT

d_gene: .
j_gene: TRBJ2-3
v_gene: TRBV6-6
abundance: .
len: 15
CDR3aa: CVSSYVPRGTDTQYF
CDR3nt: TGTGTCAGCAGTTATGTCCCCCGGGGCACAGATACGCAGTATTTT

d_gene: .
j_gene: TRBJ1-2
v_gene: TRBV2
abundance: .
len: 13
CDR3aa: CASTPDSPYGYTF
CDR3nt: TGTGCCAGCACCCCGGACAGCCCCTATGGCTACACCTTC

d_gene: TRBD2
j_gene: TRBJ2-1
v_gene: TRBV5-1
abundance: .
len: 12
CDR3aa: CASSLLREVQFF
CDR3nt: TGCGCCAGCAGCTTGTTGCGGGAGGTGCAGTTCTTC

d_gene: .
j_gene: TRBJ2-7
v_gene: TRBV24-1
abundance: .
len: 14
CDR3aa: CATAASGASYEQYF
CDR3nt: TGTGCCACCGCCGCCAGCGGAGCCTCCTACGAGCAGTACTTC

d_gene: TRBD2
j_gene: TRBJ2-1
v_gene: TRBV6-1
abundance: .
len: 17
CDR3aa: CASSAVLAGGPYNEQFF
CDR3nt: TGTGCCAGCAGTGCCGTCCTAGCGGGAGGGCCCTACAATGAGCAGTTCTTC

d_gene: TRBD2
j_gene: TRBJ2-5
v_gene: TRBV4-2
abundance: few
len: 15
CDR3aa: CASSQGGGPGETQYF
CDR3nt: TGTGCCAGCAGCCAAGGGGGAGGGCCGGGGGAGACCCAGTACTTC

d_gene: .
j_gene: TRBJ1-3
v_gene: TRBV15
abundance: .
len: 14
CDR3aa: CATSRGGGGNTIYF
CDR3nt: TGTGCCACCAGCAGAGGGGGGGGAGGAAACACCATATATTTT

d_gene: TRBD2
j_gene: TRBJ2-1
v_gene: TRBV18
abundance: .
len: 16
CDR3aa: CASSHGTSGRGYEQFF
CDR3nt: TGTGCCAGCTCACACGGGACTAGCGGGAGAGGGTATGAGCAGTTCTTC

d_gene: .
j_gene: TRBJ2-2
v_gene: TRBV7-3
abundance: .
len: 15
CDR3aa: CASSARLGETGELFF
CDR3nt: TGTGCCAGCAGCGCCCGACTAGGAGAAACCGGGGAGCTGTTTTTT

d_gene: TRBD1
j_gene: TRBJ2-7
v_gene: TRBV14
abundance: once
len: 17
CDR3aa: CASSQKTLLHRGYEQYF
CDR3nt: TGTGCCAGCAGCCAAAAAACCTTGCTCCACAGGGGCTACGAGCAGTACTTC

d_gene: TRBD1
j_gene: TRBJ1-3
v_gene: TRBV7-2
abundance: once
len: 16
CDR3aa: CASSNHRGVSGNTIYF
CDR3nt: TGTGCCAGCAGCAATCACAGGGGAGTGAGTGGAAACACCATATATTTT

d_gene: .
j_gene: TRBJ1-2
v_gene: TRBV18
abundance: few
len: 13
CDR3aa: CASSPRNYYGYTF
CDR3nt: TGTGCCAGCTCACCACGAAACTACTATGGCTACACCTTC

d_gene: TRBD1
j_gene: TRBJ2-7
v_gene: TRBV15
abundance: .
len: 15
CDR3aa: CATSRPRDRGGVQYF
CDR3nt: TGTGCCACCAGCAGACCCCGGGACAGGGGGGGCGTGCAGTACTTC

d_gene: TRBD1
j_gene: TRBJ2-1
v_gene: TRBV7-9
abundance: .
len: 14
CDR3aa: CASSLGTGWGEQFF
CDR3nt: TGTGCCAGCAGCTTAGGGACAGGGTGGGGTGAGCAGTTCTTC

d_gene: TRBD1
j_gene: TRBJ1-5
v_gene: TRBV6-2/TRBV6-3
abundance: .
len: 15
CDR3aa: CASSPDRGKSQPQHF
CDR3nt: TGTGCCAGCAGTCCCGACAGGGGCAAAAGTCAGCCCCAGCATTTT

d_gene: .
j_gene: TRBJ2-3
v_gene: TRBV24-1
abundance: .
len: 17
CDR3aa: CATSSVLNSERTDTQYF
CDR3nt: TGTGCCACCAGTAGCGTTCTGAATAGCGAGAGGACAGATACGCAGTATTTT

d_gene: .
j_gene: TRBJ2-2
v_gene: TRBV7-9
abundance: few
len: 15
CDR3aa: CASSPPADTAGELFF
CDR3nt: TGTGCCAGCAGCCCACCCGCGGACACGGCCGGGGAGCTGTTTTTT

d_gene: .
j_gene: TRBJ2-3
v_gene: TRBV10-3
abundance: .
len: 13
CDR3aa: CATRDSGTDTQYF
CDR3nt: TGTGCCACGCGGGACTCTGGCACAGATACGCAGTATTTT

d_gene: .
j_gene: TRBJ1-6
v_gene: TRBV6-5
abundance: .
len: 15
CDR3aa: CASSYSGQFDSPLHF
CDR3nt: TGTGCCAGCAGTTACTCCGGACAGTTCGATTCACCCCTCCACTTT

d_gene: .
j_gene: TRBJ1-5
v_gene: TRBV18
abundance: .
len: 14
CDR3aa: CASSPGQFNQPQHF
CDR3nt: TGTGCCAGCTCCCCAGGACAGTTCAATCAGCCCCAGCATTTT

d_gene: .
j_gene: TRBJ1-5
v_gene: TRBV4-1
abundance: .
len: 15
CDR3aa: CASSREGGSNQPQHF
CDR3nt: TGCGCCAGCAGCCGGGAGGGGGGCAGCAATCAGCCCCAGCATTTT

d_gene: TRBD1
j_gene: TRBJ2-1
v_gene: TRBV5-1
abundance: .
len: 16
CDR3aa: CASRYRSGTGSNEQFF
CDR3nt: TGCGCCAGCCGTTATAGGTCCGGGACAGGGAGCAATGAGCAGTTCTTC

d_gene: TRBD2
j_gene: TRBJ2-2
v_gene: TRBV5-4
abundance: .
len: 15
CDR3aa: CASSLDLAGAGELFF
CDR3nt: TGTGCCAGCAGCTTGGATCTAGCGGGAGCCGGGGAGCTGTTTTTT

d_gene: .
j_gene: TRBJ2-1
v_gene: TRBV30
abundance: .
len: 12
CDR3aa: CAWSLGGDEQFF
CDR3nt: TGTGCCTGGTCTCTCGGGGGAGATGAGCAGTTCTTC

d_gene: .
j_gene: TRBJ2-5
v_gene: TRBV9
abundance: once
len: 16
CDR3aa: CASSVATIGGQETQYF
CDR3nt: TGTGCCAGCAGCGTAGCTACGATTGGGGGGCAAGAGACCCAGTACTTC

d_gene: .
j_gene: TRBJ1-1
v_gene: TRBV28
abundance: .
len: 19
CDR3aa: CASPPTRPGFGEENTEAFF
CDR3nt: TGTGCCAGCCCACCGACCCGCCCGGGGTTCGGGGAGGAGAACACTGAAGCTTTCTTT

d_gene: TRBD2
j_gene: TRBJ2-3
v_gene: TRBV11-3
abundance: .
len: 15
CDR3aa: CASSLVGGSADTQYF
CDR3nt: TGTGCCAGCAGCTTAGTAGGCGGGAGTGCAGATACGCAGTATTTT

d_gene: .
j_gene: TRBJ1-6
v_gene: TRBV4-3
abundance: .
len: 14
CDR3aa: CASSQDDRRSPLHF
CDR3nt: TGCGCCAGCAGCCAAGATGACAGGAGGTCACCCCTCCACTTT

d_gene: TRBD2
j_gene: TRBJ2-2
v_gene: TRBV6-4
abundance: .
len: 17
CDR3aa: CASSRGSGAGDTGELFF
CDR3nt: TGTGCCAGCAGCCGTGGGTCAGGAGCGGGGGACACCGGGGAGCTGTTTTTT

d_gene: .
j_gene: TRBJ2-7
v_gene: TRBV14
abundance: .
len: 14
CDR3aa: CASSQDLGQREKYF
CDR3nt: TGTGCCAGCAGCCAAGATCTAGGACAGCGCGAGAAGTACTTC

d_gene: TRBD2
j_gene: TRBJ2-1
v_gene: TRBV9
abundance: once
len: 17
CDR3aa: CASSVLAGGAGSNEQFF
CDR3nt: TGTGCCAGCAGCGTACTAGCGGGAGGAGCAGGGAGCAATGAGCAGTTCTTC

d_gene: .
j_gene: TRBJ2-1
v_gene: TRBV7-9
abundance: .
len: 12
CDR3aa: CASRRAADEQFF
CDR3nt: TGTGCCAGCCGCCGGGCAGCGGATGAGCAGTTCTTC

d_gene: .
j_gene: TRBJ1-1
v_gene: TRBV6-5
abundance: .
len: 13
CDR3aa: CASSTQQGPEAFF
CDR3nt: TGTGCCAGCAGTACCCAACAGGGACCGGAAGCTTTCTTT

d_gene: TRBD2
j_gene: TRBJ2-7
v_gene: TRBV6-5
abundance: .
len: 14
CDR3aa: CASTLGGNSYEQYF
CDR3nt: TGTGCCAGCACCCTGGGGGGGAACTCCTACGAGCAGTACTTC

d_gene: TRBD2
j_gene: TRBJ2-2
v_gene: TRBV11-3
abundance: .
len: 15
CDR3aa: CASSFLTSGTGELFF
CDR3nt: TGTGCCAGCAGCTTCCTGACTAGCGGGACCGGGGAGCTGTTTTTT

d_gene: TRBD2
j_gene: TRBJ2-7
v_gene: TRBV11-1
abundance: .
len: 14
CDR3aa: CASAELAVSYEQYF
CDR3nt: TGTGCCAGCGCCGAACTAGCGGTATCCTACGAGCAGTACTTC

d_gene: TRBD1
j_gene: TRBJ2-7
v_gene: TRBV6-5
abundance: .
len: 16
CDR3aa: CASSFLQGANIYEQYF
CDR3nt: TGTGCCAGCAGTTTCCTACAGGGGGCGAATATCTACGAGCAGTACTTC

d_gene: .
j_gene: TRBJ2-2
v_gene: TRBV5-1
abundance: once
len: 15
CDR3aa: CASNVGGAHTGELFF
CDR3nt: TGCGCCAGCAACGTAGGTGGGGCTCACACCGGGGAGCTGTTTTTT

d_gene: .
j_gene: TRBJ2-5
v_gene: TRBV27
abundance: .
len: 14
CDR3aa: CASSSQLAWETQYF
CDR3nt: TGTGCCAGCAGTTCCCAACTAGCTTGGGAGACCCAGTACTTC

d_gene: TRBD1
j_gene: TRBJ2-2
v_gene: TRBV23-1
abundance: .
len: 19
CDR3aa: CASSQSLDRGREGAGELFF
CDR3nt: TGCGCCAGCAGTCAATCGCTGGACAGGGGGAGAGAGGGGGCCGGGGAGCTGTTTTTT

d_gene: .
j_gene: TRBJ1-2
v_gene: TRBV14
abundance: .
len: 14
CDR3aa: CASSQERGLYGYTF
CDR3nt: TGTGCCAGCAGCCAGGAAAGGGGTCTGTATGGCTACACCTTC

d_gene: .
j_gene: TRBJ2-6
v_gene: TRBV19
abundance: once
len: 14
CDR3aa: CASSTRTGANVLTF
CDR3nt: TGTGCCAGTAGTACAAGGACAGGGGCCAACGTCCTGACTTTC

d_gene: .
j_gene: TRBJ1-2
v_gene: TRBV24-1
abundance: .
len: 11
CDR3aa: CATSDFRGYTF
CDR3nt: TGTGCCACCAGTGATTTCCGGGGCTACACCTTC

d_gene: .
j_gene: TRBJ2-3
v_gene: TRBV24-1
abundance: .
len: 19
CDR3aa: CATSAKSWRGRGTTDTQYF
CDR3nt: TGTGCCACCAGTGCCAAGAGTTGGCGGGGCCGGGGGACCACAGATACGCAGTATTTT

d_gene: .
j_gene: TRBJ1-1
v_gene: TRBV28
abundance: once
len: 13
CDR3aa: CASTWSGPTEAFF
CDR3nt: TGTGCCAGCACCTGGTCAGGGCCCACTGAAGCTTTCTTT

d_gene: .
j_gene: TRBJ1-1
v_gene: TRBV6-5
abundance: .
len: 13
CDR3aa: CASTFAPLTEAFF
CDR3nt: TGTGCCAGCACCTTCGCTCCACTAACTGAAGCTTTCTTT

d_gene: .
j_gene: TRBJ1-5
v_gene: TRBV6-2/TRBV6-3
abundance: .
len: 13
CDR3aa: CASSYETNQPQHF
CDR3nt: TGTGCCAGCAGTTACGAGACAAATCAGCCCCAGCATTTT

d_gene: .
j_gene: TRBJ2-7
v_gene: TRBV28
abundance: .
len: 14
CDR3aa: CASTLGHPNYEQYF
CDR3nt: TGTGCCAGCACTTTAGGGCACCCGAACTACGAGCAGTACTTC

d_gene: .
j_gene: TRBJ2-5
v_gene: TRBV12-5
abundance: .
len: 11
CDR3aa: CASAISETQYF
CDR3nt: TGTGCTAGTGCTATTTCAGAGACCCAGTACTTC